This T cell receptor beta chain comes out of a study of CD8+CD57+ T cells in acquired aplastic anemia. Whole-study context: Recorded DNA amounts for sorted CD4+ and CD8+ cells had an average of 3.2 ug.

The V gene's germline CDR1 is SGHTA and CDR2 FQGNSA. V was pared by 1 base and J by 1 base, with 10 bases between. The length of the CDR3 is 15 residues. Genomic DNA provided the template from which TCR beta VDJ and CDR3 profiles were obtained. TCRdb re-called the reads through MiXCR, storing one row per CDR3 protein. The sample records around 200,000 distinct CDR3 sequences, around 63% being singletons. Previously, flow cytometry had revealed CD8+CD57+ cell expansion in the patients chosen for sequencing. Patients uniformly had severe acquired aplastic anemia. The TCR sequence derives from a human donor with aplastic anemia. V is TRBV7-2 and J is TRBJ1-1; D is unresolved. Sequencing was done on a sample of sorted CD4+, CD8+, or CD8+CD57+ T cells (not recorded which) from PBMCs. CDR3 nucleotides: TGTGCCAGCAGCTTAGGCTGGGGAGGGAACACTGAAGCTTTCTTT. Translating gives CASSLGWGGNTEAFF.